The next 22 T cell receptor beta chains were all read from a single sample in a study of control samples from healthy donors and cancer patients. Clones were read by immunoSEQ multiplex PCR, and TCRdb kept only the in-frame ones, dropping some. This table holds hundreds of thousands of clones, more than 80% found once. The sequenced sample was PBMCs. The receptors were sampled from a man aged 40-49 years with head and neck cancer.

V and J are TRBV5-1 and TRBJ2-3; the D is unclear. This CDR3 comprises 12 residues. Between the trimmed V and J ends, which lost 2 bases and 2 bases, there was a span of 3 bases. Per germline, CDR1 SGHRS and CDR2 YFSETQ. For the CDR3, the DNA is TGCGCCAGCAGCTTATACACAGATACGCAGTATTTT. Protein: CASSLYTDTQYF.

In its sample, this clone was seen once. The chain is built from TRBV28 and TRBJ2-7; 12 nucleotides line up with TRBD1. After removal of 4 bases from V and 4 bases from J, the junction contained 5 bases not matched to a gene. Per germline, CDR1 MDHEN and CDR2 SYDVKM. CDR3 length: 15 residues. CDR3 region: CASSWPGQGAYEQYF. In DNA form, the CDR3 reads TGTGCCAGCAGTTGGCCGGGACAGGGGGCGTACGAGCAGTACTTC.

In nucleotides, the CDR3 is TGTGCCTGGCGCACCCTGGTTTGGGGACCGACCGTAGAGTACTTC. Translating gives CAWRTLVWGPTVEYF. The rearrangement joins TRBV30 to TRBJ2-5; the D gene could be TRBD1 or TRBD2 (5 bases each). The germline CDR1 and CDR2 sequences are GTSNPN and SVGIG (reference sequence). The CDR3 totals 15 residues. V was trimmed by 5 bases and J by 12 bases, leaving 28 bases between them. Using reference TRBV30 and TRBJ2-5 for the parts outside the CDR3, the full variable domain is SQTIHQWPATLVQPVGSPLSLECTVEGTSNPNLYWYRQAAGRGLQLLFYSVGIGQISSEVPQNLSASRPQDRQFILSSKKLLLSDSGFYLCAWRTLVWGPTVEYFGPGTRLLVL.

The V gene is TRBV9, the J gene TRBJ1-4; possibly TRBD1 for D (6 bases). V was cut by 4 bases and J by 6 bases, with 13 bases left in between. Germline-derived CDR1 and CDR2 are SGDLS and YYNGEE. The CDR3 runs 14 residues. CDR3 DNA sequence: TGTGCCAGCAGCCCCAGGGGAGGGGATGAAAAACTGTTTTTT. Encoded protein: CASSPRGGDEKLFF. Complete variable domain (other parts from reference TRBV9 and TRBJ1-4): DSGVTQTPKHLITATGQRVTLRCSPRSGDLSVYWYQQSLDQGLQFLIQYYNGEERAKGNILERFSAQQFPDLHSELNLSSLELGDSALYFCASSPRGGDEKLFFGSGTQLSVL.

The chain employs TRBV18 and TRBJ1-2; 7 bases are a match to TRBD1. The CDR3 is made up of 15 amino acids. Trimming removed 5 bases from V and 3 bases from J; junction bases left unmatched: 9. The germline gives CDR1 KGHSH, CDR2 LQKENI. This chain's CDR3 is CASSDNWTGHYGYTF. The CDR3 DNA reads TGTGCCAGCTCAGACAACTGGACAGGACACTATGGCTACACCTTC.

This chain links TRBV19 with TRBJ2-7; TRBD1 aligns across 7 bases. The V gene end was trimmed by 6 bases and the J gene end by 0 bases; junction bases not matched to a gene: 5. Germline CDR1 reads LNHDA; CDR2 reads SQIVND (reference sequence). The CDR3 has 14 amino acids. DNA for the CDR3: TGTGCCAGTAGCGCCGGGACAGTCTCCTACGAGCAGTACTTC. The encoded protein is CASSAGTVSYEQYF.

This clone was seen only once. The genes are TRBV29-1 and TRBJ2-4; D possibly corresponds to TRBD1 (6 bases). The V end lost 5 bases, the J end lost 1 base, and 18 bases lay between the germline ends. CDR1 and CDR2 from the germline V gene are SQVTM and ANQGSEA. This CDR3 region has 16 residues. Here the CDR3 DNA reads TGCAGCGTTCATACACAGGGTAAATGGGCCAAAAACATTCAGTACTTC. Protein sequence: CSVHTQGKWAKNIQYF.

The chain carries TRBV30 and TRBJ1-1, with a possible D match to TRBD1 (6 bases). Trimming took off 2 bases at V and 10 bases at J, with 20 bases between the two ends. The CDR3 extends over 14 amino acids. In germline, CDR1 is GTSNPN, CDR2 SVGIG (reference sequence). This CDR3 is CAWSPRAGASRAFF. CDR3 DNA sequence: TGTGCCTGGAGTCCGCGGGCAGGGGCTTCGCGAGCTTTCTTT.

CDR3 nucleotide sequence: TGCGCCAGCAGCTTGGACCCCGGGACAGGGGGCCAGCCCCAGCATTTT. The encoded protein is CASSLDPGTGGQPQHF. The chain combines TRBV5-1 with TRBJ1-5; TRBD1 matches at 12 bases. The CDR3 is made up of 16 amino acids. The V segment lost 0 bases and the J segment 7 bases; nucleotides outside the gene matches: 5. Germline CDR1 reads SGHRS; CDR2 reads YFSETQ.

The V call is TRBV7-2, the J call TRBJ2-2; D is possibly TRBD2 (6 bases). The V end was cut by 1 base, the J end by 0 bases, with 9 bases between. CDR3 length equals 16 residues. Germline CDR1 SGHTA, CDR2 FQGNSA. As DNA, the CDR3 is TGTGCCAGCAGCTTAGAACTAGCAACGAACACCGGGGAGCTGTTTTTT. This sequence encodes CASSLELATNTGELFF.

CDR3: CASRQGAVTEAFF. The CDR3 region has the DNA TGTGCCAGCAGACAGGGGGCGGTCACTGAAGCTTTCTTT. This chain connects TRBV5-8 to TRBJ1-1, with 9 nucleotides matching TRBD1. CDR1 and CDR2 from the germline V gene are SGHTS and YDEGEE. V lost 5 bases and J lost 4; bases outside the gene matches: 3. The CDR3 consists of 13 residues.

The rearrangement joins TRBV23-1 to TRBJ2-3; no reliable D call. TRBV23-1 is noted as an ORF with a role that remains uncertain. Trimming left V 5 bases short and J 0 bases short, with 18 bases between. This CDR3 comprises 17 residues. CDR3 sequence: CASSVNHMGTSTDTQYF. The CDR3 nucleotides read TGCGCCAGCAGTGTCAATCATATGGGTACCAGCACAGATACGCAGTATTTT.

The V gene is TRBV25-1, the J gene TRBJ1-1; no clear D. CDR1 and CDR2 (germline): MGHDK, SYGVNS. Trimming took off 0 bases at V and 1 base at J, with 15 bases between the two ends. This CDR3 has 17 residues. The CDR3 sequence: CASSEYRRRDGNTEAFF. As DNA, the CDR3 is TGTGCCAGCAGTGAATATCGGAGGAGGGATGGGAACACTGAAGCTTTCTTT. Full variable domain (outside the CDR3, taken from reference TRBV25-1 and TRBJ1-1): EADIYQTPRYLVIGTGKKITLECSQTMGHDKMYWYQQDPGMELHLIHYSYGVNSTEKGDLSSESTVSRIRTEHFPLTLESARPSHTSQYLCASSEYRRRDGNTEAFFGQGTRLTVV.

CDR3 sequence: CASSEEDRRIGNSPLHF. Here the CDR3 DNA reads TGTGCCAGCAGTGAAGAGGACCGGCGGATAGGAAATTCACCCCTCCACTTT. The rearrangement joins TRBV6-4 to TRBJ1-6; no clear D gene. Germline V gives CDR1 MRHNA, CDR2 SNTAGT. The V and J ends lost 3 bases and 7 bases respectively, with 19 bases between them. CDR3 length: 17 amino acids.

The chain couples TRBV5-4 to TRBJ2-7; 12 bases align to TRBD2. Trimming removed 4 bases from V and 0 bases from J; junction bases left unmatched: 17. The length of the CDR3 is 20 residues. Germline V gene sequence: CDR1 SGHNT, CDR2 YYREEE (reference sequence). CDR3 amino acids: CASSPKTPGLAGWSSYEQYF. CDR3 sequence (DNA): TGTGCCAGCAGCCCGAAGACTCCGGGACTAGCGGGTTGGAGCTCCTACGAGCAGTACTTC.

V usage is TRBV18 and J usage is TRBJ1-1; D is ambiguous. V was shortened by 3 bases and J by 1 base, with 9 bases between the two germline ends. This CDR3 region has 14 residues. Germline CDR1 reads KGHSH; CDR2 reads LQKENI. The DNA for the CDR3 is TGTGCCAGCTCACCCCTCGACAAGAACACTGAAGCTTTCTTT. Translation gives CASSPLDKNTEAFF.

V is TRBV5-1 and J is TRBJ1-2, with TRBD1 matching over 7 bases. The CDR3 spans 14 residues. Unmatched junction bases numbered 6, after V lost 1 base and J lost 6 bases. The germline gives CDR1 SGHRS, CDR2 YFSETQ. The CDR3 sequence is CASSLYTGADGYTF. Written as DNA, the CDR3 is TGCGCCAGCAGCTTGTATACAGGGGCAGATGGCTACACCTTC.

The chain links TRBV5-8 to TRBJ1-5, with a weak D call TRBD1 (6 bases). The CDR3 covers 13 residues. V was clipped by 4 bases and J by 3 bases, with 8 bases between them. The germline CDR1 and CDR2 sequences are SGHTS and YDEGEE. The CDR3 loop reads CASSRGFNQPQHF. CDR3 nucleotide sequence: TGTGCCAGCAGCAGGGGGTTCAATCAGCCCCAGCATTTT.

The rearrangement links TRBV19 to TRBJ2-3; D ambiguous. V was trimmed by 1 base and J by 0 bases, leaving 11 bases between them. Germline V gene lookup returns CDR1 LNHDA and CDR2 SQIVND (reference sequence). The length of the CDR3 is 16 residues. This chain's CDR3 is CASSIVDDPSTDTQYF. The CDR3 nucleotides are TGTGCCAGTAGTATAGTAGACGATCCTAGCACAGATACGCAGTATTTT.

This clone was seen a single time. CDR3 nucleotide sequence: TGTGCCAGCATTTGGGGAACAGTAAACTATGGCTACACCTTC. This translates into CASIWGTVNYGYTF. The chain recombines TRBV6-5 with TRBJ1-2; D is ambiguous. CDR1 MNHEY and CDR2 SVGAGI come from the germline V gene. Trimming pared 7 bases from V and 2 bases from J, leaving 14 bases between. The CDR3 runs 14 residues.

The CDR3 spells CASSRPEHTEAFF. The CDR3 DNA follows: TGTGCCAGCAGCCGACCGGAGCACACTGAAGCTTTCTTT. The rearrangement uses TRBV6-2 or TRBV6-3 and TRBJ1-1; D is ambiguous. CDR1 is MNHEY and CDR2 is SVGEGT in the germline V gene. The CDR3 covers 13 residues. Trimming stripped 6 bases from V and 3 bases from J, with 11 bases between.

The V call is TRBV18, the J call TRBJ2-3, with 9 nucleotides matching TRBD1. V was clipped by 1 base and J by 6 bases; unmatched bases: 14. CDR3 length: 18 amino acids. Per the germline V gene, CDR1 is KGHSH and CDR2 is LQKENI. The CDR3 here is CASSPLIRTGAHTDTQYF. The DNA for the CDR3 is TGTGCCAGCTCACCACTTATCCGGACAGGGGCACATACGGATACGCAGTATTTT.